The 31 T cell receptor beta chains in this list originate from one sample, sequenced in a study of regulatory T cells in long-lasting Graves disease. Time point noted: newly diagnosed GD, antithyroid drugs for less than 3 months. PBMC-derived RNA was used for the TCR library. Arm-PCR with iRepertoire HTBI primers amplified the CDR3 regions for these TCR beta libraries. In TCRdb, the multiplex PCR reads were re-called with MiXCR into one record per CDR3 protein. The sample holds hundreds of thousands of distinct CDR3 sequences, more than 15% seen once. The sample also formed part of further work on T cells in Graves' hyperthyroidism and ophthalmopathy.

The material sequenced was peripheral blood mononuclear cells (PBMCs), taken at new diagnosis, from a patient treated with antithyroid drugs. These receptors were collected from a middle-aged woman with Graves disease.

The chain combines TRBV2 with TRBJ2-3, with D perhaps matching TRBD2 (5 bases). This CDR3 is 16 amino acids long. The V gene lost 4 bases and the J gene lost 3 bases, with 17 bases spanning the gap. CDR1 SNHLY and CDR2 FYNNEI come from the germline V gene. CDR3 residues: CASSARTTRDTDTQYF. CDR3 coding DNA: TGTGCCAGCAGTGCGCGGACCACCCGGGATACAGATACGCAGTATTTT.

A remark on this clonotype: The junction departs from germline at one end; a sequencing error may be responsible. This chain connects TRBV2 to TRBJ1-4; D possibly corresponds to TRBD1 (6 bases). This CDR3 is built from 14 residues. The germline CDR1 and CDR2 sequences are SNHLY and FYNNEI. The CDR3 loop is CASSERGPNEELFF. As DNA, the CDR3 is TGTGCCAGCAGTGAACGGGGGCCTAATGAAGAACTGTTTTTT.

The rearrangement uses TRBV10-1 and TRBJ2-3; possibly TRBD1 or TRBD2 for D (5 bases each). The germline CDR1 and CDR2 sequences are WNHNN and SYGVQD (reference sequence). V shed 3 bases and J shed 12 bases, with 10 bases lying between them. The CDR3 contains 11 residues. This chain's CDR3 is CASSEEGFQYF. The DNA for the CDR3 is TGCGCCAGCAGTGAAGAGGGGTTTCAGTATTTT.

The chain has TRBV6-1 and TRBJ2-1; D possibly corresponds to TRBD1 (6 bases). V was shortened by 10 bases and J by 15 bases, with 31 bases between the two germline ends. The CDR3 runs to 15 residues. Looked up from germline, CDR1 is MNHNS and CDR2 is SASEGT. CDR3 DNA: TGTGCCACCTTAGCCGCGGCTACAGGGAGAAGGTTCGCGTTCTTC. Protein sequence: CATLAAATGRRFAFF.

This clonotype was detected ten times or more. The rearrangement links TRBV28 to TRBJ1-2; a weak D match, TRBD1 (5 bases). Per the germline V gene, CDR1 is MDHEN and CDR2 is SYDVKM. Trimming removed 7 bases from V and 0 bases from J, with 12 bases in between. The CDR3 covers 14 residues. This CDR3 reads CASNAQGANYGYTF. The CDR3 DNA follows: TGTGCCAGCAACGCTCAAGGGGCTAACTATGGCTACACCTTC.

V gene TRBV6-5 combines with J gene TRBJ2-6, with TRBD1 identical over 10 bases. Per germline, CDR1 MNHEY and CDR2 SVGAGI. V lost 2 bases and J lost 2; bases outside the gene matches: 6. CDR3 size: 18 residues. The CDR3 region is CASSYGGQGRPGANVLTF. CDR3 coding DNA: TGTGCCAGCAGTTACGGGGGACAGGGGAGACCTGGGGCCAACGTCCTGACTTTC.

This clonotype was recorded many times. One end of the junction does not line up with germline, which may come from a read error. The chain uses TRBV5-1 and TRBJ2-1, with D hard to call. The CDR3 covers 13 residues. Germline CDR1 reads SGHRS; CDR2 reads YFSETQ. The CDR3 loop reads CASSFGSYNEQFF. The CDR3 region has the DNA TGTGCCAGCAGTTTCGGTTCCTACAATGAGCAGTTCTTC.

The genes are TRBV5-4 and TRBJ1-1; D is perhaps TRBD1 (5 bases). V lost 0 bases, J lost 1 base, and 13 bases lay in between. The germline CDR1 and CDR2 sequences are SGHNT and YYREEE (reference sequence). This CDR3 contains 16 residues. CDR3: CASSLGGTSRNTEAFF. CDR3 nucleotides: TGTGCCAGCAGCTTGGGTGGGACGTCAAGGAACACTGAAGCTTTCTTT.

In nucleotides, the CDR3 is TGTGCCAGTAGTATCTCCGGGACAGGGGGCAATTCACCCCTCCACTTT. Translation gives CASSISGTGGNSPLHF. The rearrangement joins TRBV19 to TRBJ1-6; TRBD1 agrees at 12 bases. Germline loops: CDR1 LNHDA, CDR2 SQIVND (reference sequence). The CDR3 consists of 16 residues. V was clipped by 3 bases and J by 7 bases; unmatched bases: 4. The variable domain in full, completed from reference TRBV19 and TRBJ1-6, reads DGGITQSPKYLFRKEGQNVTLSCEQNLNHDAMYWYRQDPGQGLRLIYYSQIVNDFQKGDIAEGYSVSREKKESFPLTVTSAQKNPTAFYLCASSISGTGGNSPLHFGNGTRLTVT.

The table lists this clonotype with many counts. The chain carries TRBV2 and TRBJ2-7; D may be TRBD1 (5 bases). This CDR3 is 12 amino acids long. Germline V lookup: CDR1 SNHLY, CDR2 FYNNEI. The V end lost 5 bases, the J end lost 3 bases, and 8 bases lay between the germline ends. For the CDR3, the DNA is TGTGCCAGCAGTTACCAGGGCTACGAGCAGTACTTC. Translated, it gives CASSYQGYEQYF.

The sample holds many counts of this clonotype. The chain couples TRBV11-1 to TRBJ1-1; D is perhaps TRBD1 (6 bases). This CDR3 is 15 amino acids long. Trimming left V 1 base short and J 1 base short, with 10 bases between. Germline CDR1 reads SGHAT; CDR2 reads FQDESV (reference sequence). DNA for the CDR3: TGTGCCAGCAGCTTAGAAAGGACAGCGAACACTGAAGCTTTCTTT. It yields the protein CASSLERTANTEAFF.

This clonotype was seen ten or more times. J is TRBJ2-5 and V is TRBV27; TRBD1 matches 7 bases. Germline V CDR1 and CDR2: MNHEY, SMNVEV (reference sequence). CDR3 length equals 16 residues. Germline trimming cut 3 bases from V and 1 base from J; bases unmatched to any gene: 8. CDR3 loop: CASSLEVGGPQETQYF. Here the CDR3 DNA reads TGTGCCAGCAGTTTGGAAGTAGGGGGCCCCCAAGAGACCCAGTACTTC.

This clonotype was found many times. The CDR3 loop is CSARWAGGWNEQFF. The CDR3 DNA sequence: TGCAGTGCTAGATGGGCAGGGGGCTGGAATGAGCAGTTCTTC. J is TRBJ2-1 and V is TRBV20-1, with 8 bases identical to TRBD1. Losses at the gene ends were 2 bases for V and 7 bases for J; bases not matched to a gene: 7. The CDR3 spans 14 residues. CDR1 is DFQATT and CDR2 is SNEGSKA in the germline V gene (reference sequence).

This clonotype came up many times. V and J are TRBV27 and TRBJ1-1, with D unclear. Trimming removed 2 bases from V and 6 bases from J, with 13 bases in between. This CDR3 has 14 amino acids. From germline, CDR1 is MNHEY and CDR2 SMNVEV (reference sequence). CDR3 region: CASSLKGALAEAFF. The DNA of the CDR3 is TGTGCCAGCAGTTTAAAGGGTGCCTTGGCTGAAGCTTTCTTT.

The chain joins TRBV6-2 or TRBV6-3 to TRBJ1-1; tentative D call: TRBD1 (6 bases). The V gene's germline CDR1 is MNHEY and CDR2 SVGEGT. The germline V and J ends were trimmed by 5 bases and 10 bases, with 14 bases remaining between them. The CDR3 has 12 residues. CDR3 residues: CASSDFNRAAFF. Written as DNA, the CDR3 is TGTGCCAGCAGTGATTTTAACAGGGCAGCTTTCTTT.

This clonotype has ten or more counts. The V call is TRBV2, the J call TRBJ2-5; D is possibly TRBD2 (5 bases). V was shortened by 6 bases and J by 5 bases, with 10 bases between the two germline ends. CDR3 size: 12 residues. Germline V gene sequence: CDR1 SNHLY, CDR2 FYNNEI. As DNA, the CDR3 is TGTGCCAGCAGCGGGGATTGGGAGACCCAGTACTTC. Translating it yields CASSGDWETQYF. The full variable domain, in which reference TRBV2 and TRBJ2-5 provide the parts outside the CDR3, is EPEVTQTPSHQVTQMGQEVILRCVPISNHLYFYWYRQILGQKVEFLVSFYNNEISEKSEIFDDQFSVERPDGSNFTLKIRSTKLEDSAMYFCASSGDWETQYFGPGTRLLVL.

In DNA form, the CDR3 reads TGTGCCAGCAGTCCGCGACAGGGGCACTATGGCTACACCTTC. Protein: CASSPRQGHYGYTF. The chain employs TRBV7-9 and TRBJ1-2, with TRBD1 matching 8 bases. The CDR3 contains 14 residues. V dropped 6 bases and J dropped 3; count of bases not matched to a gene: 6. Germline CDR1 is SEHNR and CDR2 is FQNEAQ (reference sequence).

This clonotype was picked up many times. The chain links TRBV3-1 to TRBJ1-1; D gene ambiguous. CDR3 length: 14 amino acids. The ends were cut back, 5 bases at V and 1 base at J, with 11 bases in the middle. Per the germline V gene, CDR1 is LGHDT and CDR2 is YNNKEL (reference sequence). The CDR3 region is CASSSSPPNTEAFF. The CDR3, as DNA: TGTGCCAGCAGCTCCTCGCCGCCGAACACTGAAGCTTTCTTT.

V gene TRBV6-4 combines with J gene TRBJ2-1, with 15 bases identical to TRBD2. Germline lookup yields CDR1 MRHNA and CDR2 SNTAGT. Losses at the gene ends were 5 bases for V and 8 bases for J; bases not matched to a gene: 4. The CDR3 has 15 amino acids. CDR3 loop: CASSRTSGGVHEQFF. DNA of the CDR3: TGTGCCAGCAGTCGGACTAGCGGGGGGGTTCATGAGCAGTTCTTC.

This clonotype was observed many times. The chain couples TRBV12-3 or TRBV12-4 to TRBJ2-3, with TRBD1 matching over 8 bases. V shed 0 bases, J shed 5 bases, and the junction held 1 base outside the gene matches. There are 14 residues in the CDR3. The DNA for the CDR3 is TGTGCCAGCAGTTTAGCACAGGGGGAAGATACGCAGTATTTT. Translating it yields CASSLAQGEDTQYF.

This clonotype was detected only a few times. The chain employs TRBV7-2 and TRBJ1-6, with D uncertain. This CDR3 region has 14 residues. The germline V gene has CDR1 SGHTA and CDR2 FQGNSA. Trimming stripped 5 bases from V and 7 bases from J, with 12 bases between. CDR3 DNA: TGTGCCAGCAGCCGGTGGCAGAGCAATTCACCCCTCCACTTT. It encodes CASSRWQSNSPLHF.

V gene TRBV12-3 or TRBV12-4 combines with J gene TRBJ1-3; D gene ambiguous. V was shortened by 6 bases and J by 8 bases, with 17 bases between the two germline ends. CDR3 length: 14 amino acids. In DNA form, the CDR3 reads TGTGCCAGCAGCCTAGACGGGCTTGAGGACACCATATATTTT. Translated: CASSLDGLEDTIYF.

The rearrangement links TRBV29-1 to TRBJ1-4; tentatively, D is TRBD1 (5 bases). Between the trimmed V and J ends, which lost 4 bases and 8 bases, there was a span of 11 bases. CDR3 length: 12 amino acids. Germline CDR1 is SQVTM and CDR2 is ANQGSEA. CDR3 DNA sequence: TGCAGCGTTGGGCAGGGATACGAAAAACTGTTTTTT. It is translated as CSVGQGYEKLFF.

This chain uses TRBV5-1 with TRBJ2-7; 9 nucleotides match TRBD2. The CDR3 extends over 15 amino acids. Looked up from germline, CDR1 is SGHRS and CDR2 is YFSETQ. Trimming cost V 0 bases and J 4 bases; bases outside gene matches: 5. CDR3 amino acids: CASSLGDSGGYEQYF. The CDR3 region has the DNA TGCGCCAGCAGCTTGGGGGATAGCGGGGGTTACGAGCAGTACTTC. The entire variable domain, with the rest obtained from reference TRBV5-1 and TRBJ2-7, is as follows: KAGVTQTPRYLIKTRGQQVTLSCSPISGHRSVSWYQQTPGQGLQFLFEYFSETQRNKGNFPGRFSGRQFSNSRSEMNVSTLELGDSALYLCASSLGDSGGYEQYFGPGTRLTVT.

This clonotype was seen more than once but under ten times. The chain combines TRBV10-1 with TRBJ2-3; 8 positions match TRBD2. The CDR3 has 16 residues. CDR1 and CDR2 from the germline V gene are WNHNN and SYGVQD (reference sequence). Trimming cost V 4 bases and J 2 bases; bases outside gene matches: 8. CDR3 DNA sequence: TGCGCCAGCAGTGCTACCGGGACTAGACACACAGATACGCAGTATTTT. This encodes CASSATGTRHTDTQYF.

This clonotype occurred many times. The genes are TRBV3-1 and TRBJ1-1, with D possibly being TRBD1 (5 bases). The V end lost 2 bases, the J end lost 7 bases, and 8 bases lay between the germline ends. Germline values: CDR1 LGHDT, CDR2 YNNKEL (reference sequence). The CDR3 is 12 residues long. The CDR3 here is CASSQYGGEAFF. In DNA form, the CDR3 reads TGTGCCAGCAGCCAATATGGGGGTGAAGCTTTCTTT.

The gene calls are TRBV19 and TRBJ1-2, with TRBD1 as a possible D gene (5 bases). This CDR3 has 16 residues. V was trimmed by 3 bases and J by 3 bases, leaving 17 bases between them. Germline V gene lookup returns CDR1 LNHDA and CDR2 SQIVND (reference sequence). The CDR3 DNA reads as TGTGCCAGTAGTATTAAAGAGGGGCAGAGGTACTATGGCTACACCTTC. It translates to CASSIKEGQRYYGYTF.

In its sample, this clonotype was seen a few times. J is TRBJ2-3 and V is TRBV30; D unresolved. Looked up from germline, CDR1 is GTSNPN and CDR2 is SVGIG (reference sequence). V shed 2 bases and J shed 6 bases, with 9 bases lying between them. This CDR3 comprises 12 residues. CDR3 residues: CAWSLVADTQYF. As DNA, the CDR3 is TGTGCCTGGAGTTTGGTTGCGGATACGCAGTATTTT.

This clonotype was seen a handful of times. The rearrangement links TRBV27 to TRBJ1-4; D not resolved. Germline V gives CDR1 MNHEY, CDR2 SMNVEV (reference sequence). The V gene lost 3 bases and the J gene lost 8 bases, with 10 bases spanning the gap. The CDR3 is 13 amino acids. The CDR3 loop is CASSFRGLEKLFF. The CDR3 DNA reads TGTGCCAGCAGTTTCCGCGGGCTCGAAAAACTGTTTTTT. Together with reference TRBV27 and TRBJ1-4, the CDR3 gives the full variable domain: EAQVTQNPRYLITVTGKKLTVTCSQNMNHEYMSWYRQDPGLGLRQIYYSMNVEVTDKGDVPEGYKVSRKEKRNFPLILESPSPNQTSLYFCASSFRGLEKLFFGSGTQLSVL.

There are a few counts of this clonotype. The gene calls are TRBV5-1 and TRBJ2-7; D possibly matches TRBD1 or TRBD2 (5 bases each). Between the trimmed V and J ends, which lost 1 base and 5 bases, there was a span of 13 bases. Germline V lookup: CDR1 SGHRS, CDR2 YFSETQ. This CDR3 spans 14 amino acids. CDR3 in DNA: TGCGCCAGCAGCTTGATGGGGGATGGGAACGAGCAGTACTTC. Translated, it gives CASSLMGDGNEQYF.

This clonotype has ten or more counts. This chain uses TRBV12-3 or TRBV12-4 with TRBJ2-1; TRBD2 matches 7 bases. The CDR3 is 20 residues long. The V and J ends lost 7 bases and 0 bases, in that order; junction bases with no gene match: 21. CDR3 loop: CASNPSGGRPKYSSYNEQFF. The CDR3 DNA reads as TGTGCCAGCAACCCTTCGGGGGGACGCCCTAAGTATAGCTCCTACAATGAGCAGTTCTTC.